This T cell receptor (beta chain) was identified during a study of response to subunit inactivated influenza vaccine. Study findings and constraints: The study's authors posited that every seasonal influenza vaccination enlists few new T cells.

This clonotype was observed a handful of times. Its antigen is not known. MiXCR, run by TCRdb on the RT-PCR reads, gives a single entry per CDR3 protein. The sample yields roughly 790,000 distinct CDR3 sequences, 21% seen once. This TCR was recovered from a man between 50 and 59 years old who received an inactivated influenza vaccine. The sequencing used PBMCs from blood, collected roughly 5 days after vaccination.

The CDR3, as DNA: TGTGCCACCAGTACAGGGCGGAGTGAGCAGTACTTC. Encoded protein: CATSTGRSEQYF. The chain combines TRBV24-1 with TRBJ2-7; weak D call: TRBD1 (6 bases). Germline V gives CDR1 KGHDR, CDR2 SFDVKD. The CDR3 has 12 residues. V lost 6 bases to trimming and J lost 7 bases, with 12 bases between them.